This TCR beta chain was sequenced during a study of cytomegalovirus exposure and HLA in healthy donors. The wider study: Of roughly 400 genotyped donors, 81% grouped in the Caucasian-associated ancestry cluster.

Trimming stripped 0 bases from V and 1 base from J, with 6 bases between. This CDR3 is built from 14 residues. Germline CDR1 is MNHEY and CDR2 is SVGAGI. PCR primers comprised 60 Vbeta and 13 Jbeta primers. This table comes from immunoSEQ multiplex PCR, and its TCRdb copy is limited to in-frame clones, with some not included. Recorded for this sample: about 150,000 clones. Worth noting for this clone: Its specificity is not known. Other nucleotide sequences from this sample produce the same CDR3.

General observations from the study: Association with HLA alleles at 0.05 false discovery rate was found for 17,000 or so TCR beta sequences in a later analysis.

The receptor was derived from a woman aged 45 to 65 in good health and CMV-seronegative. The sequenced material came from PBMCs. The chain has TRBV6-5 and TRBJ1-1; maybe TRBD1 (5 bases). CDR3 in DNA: TGTGCCAGCAGTTACTCGGGGGGGAACACTGAAGCTTTCTTT. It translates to CASSYSGGNTEAFF.